These 25 T cell receptor beta chains came from one sample sequenced in a study of Ad26.COV2.S vaccination and SARS-CoV-2 variants. Sequencing was performed with immunoSEQ multiplex PCR; in TCRdb, only in-frame clones are kept and a portion is missing. The table records 440,000 or so clones, around 89% of them present only once. Specified treatment: 15 to 20 received Ad26.COV2.S at low or high dose, single or two shots; about five received placebo; per-sample allocation not given. All samples were drawn on day 63, counting from the first vaccine or placebo injection. This specimen was peripheral blood, taken in a trial of Ad26.COV2.S vaccine versus placebo. The receptors shown here come from a person aged 18 to 59 who received the Ad26.COV2.S COVID-19 vaccine or a placebo.

The chain is built from TRBV7-9 and TRBJ2-1; D is ambiguous. This CDR3 is built from 14 residues. In germline, CDR1 is SEHNR, CDR2 FQNEAQ (reference sequence). V was clipped by 4 bases and J by 0 bases, with 7 bases between them. CDR3 sequence (DNA): TGTGCCAGCAGCTCCCGCTTCTCCTACAATGAGCAGTTCTTC. Amino acid sequence: CASSSRFSYNEQFF.

This chain uses TRBV2 with TRBJ2-3, with D uncertain. The CDR3 is 15 residues long. V gave up 8 bases and J gave up 0 bases, with 15 bases separating them. Germline CDR1 SNHLY, CDR2 FYNNEI. CDR3 coding DNA: TGTGCCAGCCTTACCTCGGACGGTAGCACAGATACGCAGTATTTT. It codes for CASLTSDGSTDTQYF.

This clone has a handful of counts. V and J are TRBV28 and TRBJ2-2; TRBD1 matches 7 bases. Germline lookup yields CDR1 MDHEN and CDR2 SYDVKM. This CDR3 spans 16 amino acids. V gave up 4 bases and J gave up 2 bases; unmatched junction bases: 7. The CDR3 here is CASSYPRQGNTGELFF. The CDR3 DNA reads TGTGCCAGCAGTTACCCGCGACAGGGTAACACCGGGGAGCTGTTTTTT.

The chain carries TRBV25-1 and TRBJ2-5; D not resolved. The CDR3 covers 11 residues. V lost 4 bases, J lost 2 bases, and 2 bases lay in between. CDR1 MGHDK and CDR2 SYGVNS come from the germline V gene. CDR3 protein: CASSVQETQYF. CDR3 nucleotide sequence: TGTGCCAGCAGTGTTCAAGAGACCCAGTACTTC.

CDR3 residues: CSARSSAEQYF. CDR3 DNA: TGCAGTGCTAGGTCGTCAGCGGAGCAGTACTTC. V is TRBV20-1 and J is TRBJ2-7, with no clear D. In germline, CDR1 is DFQATT, CDR2 SNEGSKA (reference sequence). The CDR3 contains 11 residues. V was cut by 3 bases and J by 7 bases, with 10 bases left in between.

V gene TRBV6-6 combines with J gene TRBJ2-1; D is perhaps TRBD1 (6 bases). The V end lost 2 bases, the J end lost 4 bases, and 15 bases lay between the germline ends. Germline CDR1 is MNHNY and CDR2 is SVGAGI (reference sequence). This CDR3 spans 16 amino acids. DNA for the CDR3: TGTGCCAGCAGTTACCCGATTGGGGGCCCATACAATGAGCAGTTCTTC. Protein sequence: CASSYPIGGPYNEQFF.

The chain carries TRBV3-1 (or the pseudogene TRBV3-2) and TRBJ1-1; D unresolved. Germline V gene lookup returns CDR1 LGHDT and CDR2 YNNKEL (reference sequence). This CDR3 is 14 amino acids long. V dropped 5 bases and J dropped 5 bases, with 15 bases sitting between them. The CDR3 DNA reads TGTGCCAGCAGCGTCGCCCCCCGGGCTACTGAAGCTTTCTTT. The encoded protein is CASSVAPRATEAFF.

This clone was seen a handful of times. The J gene is TRBJ1-5, the V gene TRBV30, with TRBD1 matching 7 bases. Germline V gives CDR1 GTSNPN, CDR2 SVGIG (reference sequence). The CDR3 consists of 13 residues. V was clipped by 3 bases and J by 6 bases; unmatched bases: 5. For the CDR3, the DNA is TGTGCCTGGAGGCAGGGACAGTTTCAGCCCCAGCATTTT. Its translation is CAWRQGQFQPQHF.

V is TRBV28 and J is TRBJ1-4; D perhaps matches TRBD1 (5 bases). Germline CDR1 is MDHEN and CDR2 is SYDVKM. The CDR3 is 19 residues long. V lost 2 bases and J lost 3, with 22 bases in between. The CDR3 reads CASSLRGGKGFRSNEKLFF. The CDR3 DNA is TGTGCCAGCAGTTTAAGGGGAGGGAAGGGTTTCAGATCTAATGAAAAACTGTTTTTT. Supplemented by reference TRBV28 and TRBJ1-4, the full variable domain reads DVKVTQSSRYLVKRTGEKVFLECVQDMDHENMFWYRQDPGLGLRLIYFSYDVKMKEKGDIPEGYSVSREKKERFSLILESASTNQTSMYLCASSLRGGKGFRSNEKLFFGSGTQLSVL.

This sequence joins TRBV2 and TRBJ1-5, with no clear D. The V and J ends lost 7 bases and 1 base respectively, with 20 bases between them. Germline CDR1 is SNHLY and CDR2 is FYNNEI. The CDR3 has 17 amino acids. The CDR3 DNA reads as TGTGCCAGCACTGAGGTGGACGACCCCCGGAGCAATCAGCCCCAGCATTTT. Translation: CASTEVDDPRSNQPQHF. Combining the CDR3 with reference TRBV2 and TRBJ1-5 gives the whole variable domain EPEVTQTPSHQVTQMGQEVILRCVPISNHLYFYWYRQILGQKVEFLVSFYNNEISEKSEIFDDQFSVERPDGSNFTLKIRSTKLEDSAMYFCASTEVDDPRSNQPQHFGDGTRLSIL.

The CDR3 sequence is CASSLARTGTNSPLHF. In nucleotides, the CDR3 is TGTGCCAGCAGCTTGGCTCGGACAGGGACTAATTCACCCCTCCACTTT. The chain carries TRBV7-8 and TRBJ1-6, with 8 positions matching TRBD1. Germline trimming cut 3 bases from V and 6 bases from J; bases unmatched to any gene: 7. Germline V gene sequence: CDR1 SGHVS, CDR2 FQNEAQ. This CDR3 has 16 residues.

This clone occurred once. Other DNA sequences in the same sample also yield this CDR3. The V call is TRBV18, the J call TRBJ1-1; a weak D match, TRBD1 (6 bases). The germline CDR1 and CDR2 sequences are KGHSH and LQKENI. V was cut by 3 bases and J by 0 bases, with 11 bases left in between. The CDR3 length is 15 residues. The CDR3, as DNA: TGTGCCAGCTCACCGGGGGGCAGTTTGAACACTGAAGCTTTCTTT. Residues: CASSPGGSLNTEAFF.

This clone was counted a single time. The V gene is TRBV7-2, the J gene TRBJ2-1; no reliable D call. The V end was cut by 2 bases, the J end by 12 bases, with 8 bases between. CDR3 size: 11 residues. Germline-derived CDR1 and CDR2 are SGHTA and FQGNSA. The CDR3 bases are TGTGCCAGCAGCTTAAACTATCGGCAGTTCTTC. Translating gives CASSLNYRQFF.

With respect to this clone: A read error may produce the germline difference seen at one junction end. The genes are TRBV6-5 and TRBJ2-5; D uncertain. Germline loops: CDR1 MNHEY, CDR2 SVGAGI. The length of the CDR3 is 12 residues. The CDR3 nucleotides read TGTGCCAGCTCCGCCAGGCAAGGGACCCAGTACTTC. Translation: CASSARQGTQYF.

V usage is TRBV23-1 and J usage is TRBJ2-5; TRBD1 agrees at 7 bases. TRBV23-1 is an ORF for which the function is uncertain. The V and J ends lost 4 bases and 5 bases, in that order; junction bases with no gene match: 10. The CDR3 totals 15 residues. In nucleotides, the CDR3 is TGCGCCAGCAGTCCCTACAGGGGAAGTAGGGAGACCCAGTACTTC. It translates to CASSPYRGSRETQYF.

This chain joins TRBV27 and TRBJ1-1; no firm D call. There are 14 residues in the CDR3. Trimming stripped 4 bases from V and 0 bases from J, with 9 bases between. The V gene's germline CDR1 is MNHEY and CDR2 SMNVEV (reference sequence). CDR3 protein: CASSSPGMNTEAFF. CDR3 DNA: TGTGCCAGCAGTTCTCCCGGCATGAACACTGAAGCTTTCTTT.

The rearrangement links TRBV6-5 to TRBJ2-2; D is unresolved. Trimming left V 2 bases short and J 4 bases short, with 14 bases between. Per the germline V gene, CDR1 is MNHEY and CDR2 is SVGAGI. The CDR3 runs 16 residues. CDR3 protein: CASSYRASSSTGELFF. The CDR3 coding sequence is TGTGCCAGCAGTTACCGGGCTAGTAGTAGCACCGGGGAGCTGTTTTTT.

Here the CDR3 DNA reads TGTGCCAGCAGCCAAAGCCTCTGGTTGGTAGCGGGGGGGCCCAATGAGCAGTTCTTC. It is translated as CASSQSLWLVAGGPNEQFF. The gene calls are TRBV3-1 (or the pseudogene TRBV3-2) and TRBJ2-1; 11 nucleotides agree with TRBD2. Germline V CDR1 and CDR2: LGHDT, YNNKEL (reference sequence). V gave up 2 bases and J gave up 6 bases; unmatched junction bases: 15. The CDR3 runs 19 residues.

CDR3 DNA sequence: TGTGCCAGCAGCTTAGCGGTTGGGCACAGGGTGGATCAGCCCCAGCATTTT. Amino acids: CASSLAVGHRVDQPQHF. This sequence joins TRBV7-8 and TRBJ1-5; perhaps TRBD1 as D (6 bases). Between the trimmed V and J ends, which lost 0 bases and 5 bases, there was a span of 17 bases. Germline V gene lookup returns CDR1 SGHVS and CDR2 FQNEAQ. This CDR3 is built from 17 residues.

V usage is TRBV5-6 and J usage is TRBJ2-1; no definite D call. The CDR3 consists of 16 residues. Trimming left V 4 bases short and J 2 bases short, with 16 bases between. CDR1 SGHDT and CDR2 YYEEEE come from the germline V gene. CDR3 bases: TGTGCCAGCAGCCCCACTGACGCTGGGGCCTACAATGAGCAGTTCTTC. Its translation is CASSPTDAGAYNEQFF.

The chain joins TRBV4-1 to TRBJ1-2; possibly TRBD1 for D (5 bases). Trimming stripped 5 bases from V and 3 bases from J, with 16 bases between. The CDR3 covers 15 residues. CDR1 is MGHRA and CDR2 is YSYEKL in the germline V gene. CDR3 loop: CASSETSGSYYGYTF. CDR3 bases: TGCGCCAGCAGCGAAACTTCAGGGTCCTACTATGGCTACACCTTC.

The chain has TRBV29-1 and TRBJ2-6; 9 bases align to TRBD1. Germline V CDR1 and CDR2: SQVTM, ANQGSEA. This CDR3 is built from 15 residues. Trimming removed 4 bases from V and 1 base from J; junction bases left unmatched: 2. In DNA, the CDR3 is TGCAGCGTTGGAGGACAGGGGTCTGGGGCCAACGTCCTGACTTTC. Translation gives CSVGGQGSGANVLTF.

V and J are TRBV7-2 and TRBJ1-2, with a possible D match to TRBD1 (5 bases). The V gene's germline CDR1 is SGHTA and CDR2 FQGNSA. CDR3 length: 13 residues. V was shortened by 2 bases and J by 1 base, with 5 bases between the two germline ends. The CDR3 is CASSLRGNYGYTF. The DNA for the CDR3 is TGTGCCAGCAGCTTAAGGGGTAACTATGGCTACACCTTC.

There are a few counts of this clone. V and J are TRBV6-5 and TRBJ1-1; 8 nucleotides agree with TRBD1. The germline V gene encodes CDR1 MNHEY and CDR2 SVGAGI. V was pared by 2 bases and J by 1 base, with 3 bases of the junction left unmatched. This CDR3 is built from 15 residues. CDR3 sequence reads: CASSYDRGGNTEAFF. CDR3 nucleotide sequence: TGTGCCAGCAGTTACGACAGGGGTGGGAACACTGAAGCTTTCTTT.

The chain links TRBV5-1 to TRBJ2-4, with no clear D. With 0 bases removed from V and 7 bases from J, the gap between germline ends came to 8 bases. CDR3 length equals 13 residues. Germline values: CDR1 SGHRS, CDR2 YFSETQ. The CDR3 DNA sequence: TGCGCCAGCAGCTTGGCCAAAGAGAACATTCAGTACTTC. It is translated as CASSLAKENIQYF.